These 25 T cell receptor beta chains share one sample of origin, sequenced in a study of shared clonotypes between healthy human individuals. Naive CD8 populations comprised CD45RO-negative cells positively selected for CCR7, excluding terminally differentiated effector memory CD45RA+ cells. Clones were sequenced by immunoSEQ multiplex PCR, and TCRdb holds only the in-frame ones, with some missing. The table records about 1,900,000 clones, 85% to 95% of them present only once. Sequencing was carried out using naive CD8+ T cells sorted from blood. Source of these receptors: a man younger than 35 in good health.

This chain uses TRBV30 with TRBJ2-4; D unresolved. Trimming stripped 7 bases from V and 0 bases from J, with 10 bases between. Germline lookup yields CDR1 GTSNPN and CDR2 SVGIG (reference sequence). The CDR3 consists of 13 residues. The CDR3 region is CASDSLAKNIQYF. DNA for the CDR3: TGTGCCTCCGATAGTTTAGCCAAAAACATTCAGTACTTC.

The genes are TRBV7-8 and TRBJ2-1; possible D gene TRBD1, 6 bases. Per the germline V gene, CDR1 is SGHVS and CDR2 is FQNEAQ. The CDR3 has 16 amino acids. V dropped 1 base and J dropped 7 bases, with 17 bases sitting between them. In DNA form, the CDR3 reads TGTGCCAGCAGCTTAGTTCTCAGGGGTCAGCTAAATGAGCAGTTCTTC. Protein: CASSLVLRGQLNEQFF.

Comment on this clone: Germline is not matched at one junction end, which may reflect a read error. The rearrangement links TRBV7-8 to TRBJ1-1; D is unclear. Germline-derived CDR1 and CDR2 are SGHVS and FQNEAQ. CDR3 length equals 14 residues. The CDR3 DNA is TGTGCCAGCAGTTTAGAACTGACGAACACTGAAGCTTTCTTT. It is translated as CASSLELTNTEAFF.

With regard to this clone: Other DNA sequences in this sample translate to the same CDR3. The V gene is TRBV5-6, the J gene TRBJ1-2; D possibly corresponds to TRBD1 (6 bases). The V and J ends lost 4 bases and 4 bases respectively, with 14 bases between them. This CDR3 spans 14 amino acids. Germline values: CDR1 SGHDT, CDR2 YYEEEE. In DNA form, the CDR3 reads TGTGCCAGCAGCCCCCCTGGGGGCGGCTATGGCTACACCTTC. Protein product: CASSPPGGGYGYTF.

V and J are TRBV29-1 and TRBJ1-3; the D gene is possibly TRBD1 (5 bases). Germline CDR1 and CDR2: SQVTM and ANQGSEA. V lost 7 bases and J 5 bases, leaving 12 bases between the germline ends. CDR3 length: 12 residues. The CDR3 spells CSALPDRNTIYF. The DNA for the CDR3 is TGCAGCGCCCTGCCGGACAGAAACACCATATATTTT.

V usage is TRBV4-1 and J usage is TRBJ2-7; the D gene is possibly TRBD1 (5 bases). CDR1 and CDR2 from the germline V gene are MGHRA and YSYEKL. V shed 4 bases and J shed 2 bases, with 15 bases lying between them. The CDR3 spans 15 residues. The CDR3 DNA follows: TGCGCCAGCAGCCCAAGGGGTTCGAGCACCTACGAGCAGTACTTC. Its translation is CASSPRGSSTYEQYF.

The genes are TRBV2 and TRBJ1-6; D not resolved. Between the trimmed V and J ends, which lost 0 bases and 0 bases, there was a span of 9 bases. This CDR3 spans 17 amino acids. CDR1 is SNHLY, CDR2 FYNNEI, per germline. The CDR3 loop is CASSEAPGSSYNSPLHF. CDR3 coding DNA: TGTGCCAGCAGTGAAGCCCCCGGGAGCTCCTATAATTCACCCCTCCACTTT.

The rearrangement uses TRBV4-1 and TRBJ1-1; D may be TRBD1 (6 bases). V was cut by 6 bases and J by 1 base, with 15 bases left in between. The CDR3 runs to 15 residues. CDR1 and CDR2 (germline): MGHRA, YSYEKL. CDR3 amino acids: CASSERGGSNTEAFF. The CDR3 nucleotides are TGCGCCAGCAGTGAAAGGGGGGGATCGAACACTGAAGCTTTCTTT.

This chain connects TRBV7-9 to TRBJ1-4; unclear D gene. The V end was cut by 5 bases, the J end by 8 bases, with 9 bases between. This CDR3 comprises 12 residues. CDR1 is SEHNR, CDR2 FQNEAQ, per germline (reference sequence). Written as DNA, the CDR3 is TGTGCCAGCAGCCTTGGACGGGAAAAACTGTTTTTT. Its translation is CASSLGREKLFF.

V gene TRBV6-5 combines with J gene TRBJ2-3, with 11 bases lining up with TRBD2. V trimming: 6 bases; J trimming: 5 bases; junction bases outside the gene matches: 7. This CDR3 comprises 15 residues. CDR1 MNHEY and CDR2 SVGAGI come from the germline V gene. The CDR3 loop is CASSQTGTSGDTQYF. The CDR3 nucleotides read TGTGCCAGCAGCCAAACCGGGACTAGCGGAGATACGCAGTATTTT.

In the case of this clone: This CDR3 is also generated by other DNA sequences in the sample. V usage is TRBV4-1 and J usage is TRBJ2-3, with D perhaps TRBD1 or TRBD2 (5 bases each). V was shortened by 0 bases and J by 2 bases, with 9 bases between the two germline ends. Germline CDR1 reads MGHRA; CDR2 reads YSYEKL. The CDR3 consists of 15 residues. CDR3 sequence: CASSQEWGITDTQYF. CDR3 DNA sequence: TGCGCCAGCAGCCAAGAATGGGGGATCACAGATACGCAGTATTTT.

This clone showed up just once. V usage is TRBV11-2 and J usage is TRBJ2-3; TRBD2 aligns across 8 bases. J lost 2 bases, V lost 6 bases, and 10 bases had no gene match. CDR3 length: 16 residues. The germline CDR1 and CDR2 sequences are SGHAT and FQNNGV. For the CDR3, the DNA is TGTGCCAGCAGACCCTCGGTAGCGGGGATCACAGATACGCAGTATTTT. This translates into CASRPSVAGITDTQYF.

The CDR3 nucleotides read TGTGCCAGCAGCTTGGCTAGCGGGAGGGCCGGAGGGAATGAGCAGTTCTTC. As protein: CASSLASGRAGGNEQFF. This rearrangement joins TRBV7-9 to TRBJ2-1, with 12 bases aligning to TRBD2. Germline V gene lookup returns CDR1 SEHNR and CDR2 FQNEAQ (reference sequence). This CDR3 is built from 17 residues. V lost 3 bases, J lost 7 bases, and 10 bases stayed unmatched.

The chain recombines TRBV2 with TRBJ1-1; tentatively, D is TRBD1 (6 bases). Germline CDR1 is SNHLY and CDR2 is FYNNEI. The V end lost 1 base, the J end lost 2 bases, and 14 bases lay between the germline ends. This CDR3 region has 16 residues. CDR3 loop: CASSEGSGDLNTEAFF. In DNA, the CDR3 is TGTGCCAGCAGTGAAGGGTCAGGGGATTTAAACACTGAAGCTTTCTTT.

This clone turned up a few times. V usage is TRBV30 and J usage is TRBJ1-1; a weak D match, TRBD1 (5 bases). The CDR3 runs to 14 residues. With 5 bases removed from V and 4 bases from J, the gap between germline ends came to 17 bases. Germline CDR1 GTSNPN, CDR2 SVGIG (reference sequence). CDR3: CAWLQDKRSTEAFF. CDR3 nucleotides: TGTGCCTGGCTTCAGGACAAACGGTCCACTGAAGCTTTCTTT.

The gene calls are TRBV27 and TRBJ2-7; TRBD2 aligns across 7 bases. This CDR3 is 14 amino acids long. Unmatched junction bases numbered 7, after V lost 1 base and J lost 7 bases. From germline, CDR1 is MNHEY and CDR2 SMNVEV (reference sequence). CDR3 loop: CASSLYQRDGEQYF. In DNA form, the CDR3 reads TGTGCCAGCAGTTTATATCAGCGGGACGGAGAGCAGTACTTC.

As to this clone: In the same sample, other DNA sequences code for this CDR3. This chain joins TRBV6-4 and TRBJ2-1; TRBD1 agrees at 7 bases. Trimming at V came to 3 bases and at J to 8 bases, leaving 1 base not matched to a gene. Germline V gene data show CDR1 as MRHNA and CDR2 as SNTAGT. This CDR3 has 12 residues. The CDR3: CASSETGDEQFF. CDR3 nucleotide sequence: TGTGCCAGCAGTGAAACAGGGGATGAGCAGTTCTTC.

This clone was recorded only once. This chain uses TRBV30 with TRBJ2-7, with TRBD1 identical over 8 bases. This CDR3 is 11 amino acids long. Germline loops: CDR1 GTSNPN, CDR2 SVGIG (reference sequence). V shed 5 bases and J 6 bases; nucleotides not matched to a gene: 3. The CDR3 loop reads CAWDRGFEQYF. In nucleotides, the CDR3 is TGTGCCTGGGACAGGGGTTTCGAGCAGTACTTC.

V and J are TRBV2 and TRBJ2-7; D remains unclear. The germline V gene encodes CDR1 SNHLY and CDR2 FYNNEI. The CDR3 is 16 amino acids. Trimming shortened V by 5 bases and J by 3 bases, and 20 bases separated the two germline ends. Written as DNA, the CDR3 is TGTGCCAGCAGTCCCACAAAGGATAGCTACGTCTACGAGCAGTACTTC. It is translated as CASSPTKDSYVYEQYF. The whole variable domain, filled in from reference TRBV2 and TRBJ2-7, reads EPEVTQTPSHQVTQMGQEVILRCVPISNHLYFYWYRQILGQKVEFLVSFYNNEISEKSEIFDDQFSVERPDGSNFTLKIRSTKLEDSAMYFCASSPTKDSYVYEQYFGPGTRLTVT.

The chain is built from TRBV7-9 and TRBJ2-3, with TRBD1 identical over 8 bases. The CDR3 contains 17 residues. With 3 bases clipped from V and 4 bases from J, the junction kept 12 bases outside the gene matches. CDR1 is SEHNR, CDR2 FQNEAQ, per germline (reference sequence). Here the CDR3 DNA reads TGTGCCAGCAGCTTTGATAAGACAGGGGCGGCGGCAGATACGCAGTATTTT. Amino acids: CASSFDKTGAAADTQYF.

V is TRBV13 and J is TRBJ2-7; D perhaps matches TRBD1 (6 bases). This CDR3 contains 15 residues. V lost 11 bases, J lost 0 bases, and 20 bases lay in between. Germline CDR1 reads PRHDT; CDR2 reads FYEKMQ (reference sequence). The CDR3 protein is CAGRLTGPSSYEQYF. CDR3 bases: TGTGCCGGCCGATTGACAGGCCCCAGCTCCTACGAGCAGTACTTC.

J is TRBJ2-7 and V is TRBV11-2; TRBD2 agrees at 9 bases. With 5 bases clipped from V and 6 bases from J, the junction kept 8 bases outside the gene matches. CDR3 length: 14 amino acids. Germline lookup yields CDR1 SGHAT and CDR2 FQNNGV. The CDR3 DNA sequence: TGTGCCAGCAGCCTAGCGGGACGCACCTTCGAGCAGTACTTC. This translates into CASSLAGRTFEQYF.

This sequence joins TRBV7-9 and TRBJ1-2; no clear D gene. The germline CDR1 and CDR2 sequences are SEHNR and FQNEAQ (reference sequence). This CDR3 spans 16 amino acids. V shed 1 base and J shed 1 base, with 13 bases lying between them. Here the CDR3 reads CASSLGVANLNYGYTF. As DNA, the CDR3 is TGTGCCAGCAGCTTAGGTGTCGCCAACCTTAACTATGGCTACACCTTC.

The chain is built from TRBV15 and TRBJ2-2, with D maybe TRBD2 (6 bases). The germline V gene has CDR1 LNHNV and CDR2 YYDKDF (reference sequence). Trimming shortened V by 5 bases and J by 7 bases, and 17 bases separated the two germline ends. CDR3 length: 15 amino acids. The CDR3 nucleotides are TGTGCCACCAGCTCTTACAAAGGAGGGTACGGGGAGCTGTTTTTT. Translation: CATSSYKGGYGELFF.

The chain recombines TRBV10-3 with TRBJ1-1; possibly TRBD1 for D (6 bases). The germline CDR1 and CDR2 sequences are ENHRY and SYGVKD. There are 16 residues in the CDR3. The V and J ends lost 0 bases and 3 bases respectively, with 14 bases between them. The CDR3 loop is CAISESEPPGDTEAFF. The CDR3 DNA is TGTGCCATCAGTGAGTCGGAGCCCCCAGGGGACACTGAAGCTTTCTTT.